One sample yielded the 32 T cell receptor beta chains listed below, sequenced in a study of T cells and Merkel cell carcinoma outcomes. Here immunoSEQ multiplex PCR was the method, and the copy in TCRdb shows in-frame clones only, minus some. The table includes approximately 12,000 clones, less than 97% detected once. Source material: tumor tissue from Merkel cell carcinoma. Receptors originate from a human donor with Merkel cell carcinoma.

The chain employs TRBV4-2 and TRBJ1-1; no firm D call. Germline V lookup: CDR1 LGHNA, CDR2 YNFKEQ. The V and J ends lost 1 base and 0 bases respectively, with 9 bases between them. There are 15 residues in the CDR3. CDR3 protein: CASSQVRGLNTEAFF. CDR3 DNA sequence: TGTGCCAGCAGCCAAGTCCGAGGCCTGAACACTGAAGCTTTCTTT.

The chain joins TRBV15 to TRBJ1-5; tentatively, D is TRBD1 (6 bases). The CDR3 extends over 14 amino acids. CDR1 and CDR2 from the germline V gene are LNHNV and YYDKDF (reference sequence). Trimming pared 1 base from V and 7 bases from J, leaving 11 bases between. CDR3: CATSRGGGGQPQHF. CDR3 coding DNA: TGTGCCACCAGCAGAGGGGGGGGCGGGCAGCCCCAGCATTTT. Variable domain in full (rest from reference TRBV15 and TRBJ1-5): DAMVIQNPRYQVTQFGKPVTLSCSQTLNHNVMYWYQQKSSQAPKLLFHYYDKDFNNEADTPDNFQSRRPNTSFCFLDIRSPGLGDTAMYLCATSRGGGGQPQHFGDGTRLSIL.

This clone was found once. This rearrangement joins TRBV7-9 to TRBJ1-4, with a possible D match to TRBD1 (5 bases). V dropped 4 bases and J dropped 4 bases, with 10 bases sitting between them. CDR3 length: 14 amino acids. CDR1 is SEHNR, CDR2 FQNEAQ, per germline (reference sequence). The CDR3 region is CASSSTAINEKLFF. CDR3 sequence (DNA): TGTGCCAGCAGCTCGACAGCTATTAATGAAAAACTGTTTTTT.

The rearrangement uses TRBV5-6 and TRBJ2-7; TRBD1 matches at 9 bases. This CDR3 region has 12 residues. Germline V gene data show CDR1 as SGHDT and CDR2 as YYEEEE. The junction had 4 bases not matched to a gene; V was cut back by 10 bases and J by 2 bases. CDR3 residues: CACRTGAYEQYF. CDR3 DNA: TGTGCCTGCCGGACAGGGGCCTACGAGCAGTACTTC.

This clone was observed once. The V gene is TRBV27, the J gene TRBJ2-3; 9 bases agree with TRBD1. V lost 4 bases to trimming and J lost 8 bases; unmatched junction nucleotides: 10. Germline assignment: CDR1 MNHEY and CDR2 SMNVEV (reference sequence). The length of the CDR3 is 15 residues. The CDR3 bases are TGTGCCAGCAGTTCGCCCGGACAGGGGATGGGTACGCAGTATTTT. Protein sequence: CASSSPGQGMGTQYF.

J is TRBJ2-2 and V is TRBV11-2; no definite D call. V shed 0 bases and J shed 0 bases, with 5 bases lying between them. Per the germline V gene, CDR1 is SGHAT and CDR2 is FQNNGV. The CDR3 has 15 residues. The DNA for the CDR3 is TGTGCCAGCAGCTTAGATGGTCCGAACACCGGGGAGCTGTTTTTT. Its translation: CASSLDGPNTGELFF.

This clone has only one observation. This chain uses TRBV5-1 with TRBJ2-1, with D perhaps matching TRBD1 or TRBD2 (5 bases each). The CDR3 sequence is 13 residues long. Trimming stripped 4 bases from V and 7 bases from J, with 12 bases between. Germline assignment: CDR1 SGHRS and CDR2 YFSETQ. This chain's CDR3 is CASSPSRGNEQFF. In nucleotides, the CDR3 is TGCGCCAGCAGCCCCTCGAGGGGAAATGAGCAGTTCTTC.

V usage is TRBV27 and J usage is TRBJ2-1; D is uncertain. Germline V lookup: CDR1 MNHEY, CDR2 SMNVEV (reference sequence). Trimming stripped 6 bases from V and 0 bases from J, with 6 bases between. CDR3 length: 13 amino acids. For the CDR3, the DNA is TGTGCCAGCAGGCTATACTCCTACAATGAGCAGTTCTTC. Its translation is CASRLYSYNEQFF.

This clone appeared once. The chain joins TRBV7-2 to TRBJ2-5, with D unclear. This CDR3 is 15 amino acids long. Per germline, CDR1 SGHTA and CDR2 FQGNSA. V was pared by 5 bases and J by 0 bases, with 13 bases between. CDR3 amino acids: CASSPQARNQETQYF. As DNA, the CDR3 is TGTGCCAGCAGCCCGCAGGCTAGGAACCAAGAGACCCAGTACTTC.

The chain combines TRBV11-2 with TRBJ1-1; D unclear. Germline V lookup: CDR1 SGHAT, CDR2 FQNNGV. The CDR3 consists of 12 residues. Trimming pared 2 bases from V and 1 base from J, leaving 2 bases between. CDR3 sequence reads: CASSLTNTEAFF. The CDR3 nucleotides are TGTGCCAGCAGCTTAACGAACACTGAAGCTTTCTTT.

In nucleotides, the CDR3 is TGTGCCAGTAGTATGACAGGGAGCAATCAGCCCCAGCATTTT. It codes for CASSMTGSNQPQHF. The chain uses TRBV19 and TRBJ1-5; 7 bases map to TRBD1. CDR3 length: 14 residues. The germline V gene encodes CDR1 LNHDA and CDR2 SQIVND (reference sequence). J was trimmed by 1 base and V by 3 bases; bases with no gene match: 0.

The chain couples TRBV14 to TRBJ1-1, with 10 nucleotides matching TRBD1. V shed 5 bases, J shed 0 bases, and the junction held 12 bases outside the gene matches. The germline gives CDR1 SGHDN, CDR2 FVKESK. This CDR3 is built from 18 residues. The CDR3 region is CASSFKVGTGVLNTEAFF. DNA for the CDR3: TGTGCCAGCAGCTTTAAAGTCGGGACAGGGGTTTTGAACACTGAAGCTTTCTTT. Complete variable domain (other parts from reference TRBV14 and TRBJ1-1): EAGVTQFPSHSVIEKGQTVTLRCDPISGHDNLYWYRRVMGKEIKFLLHFVKESKQDESGMPNNRFLAERTGGTYSTLKVQPAELEDSGVYFCASSFKVGTGVLNTEAFFGQGTRLTVV.

This clone has just one count. This chain joins TRBV29-1 and TRBJ2-1; tentative D call: TRBD1 (5 bases). Trimming shortened V by 7 bases and J by 7 bases, and 14 bases separated the two germline ends. The germline gives CDR1 SQVTM, CDR2 ANQGSEA. CDR3 length: 12 residues. The CDR3 coding sequence is TGCAGCGCCCTCGGAAGGGGAAATGAGCAGTTCTTC. Amino acid sequence: CSALGRGNEQFF.

The chain employs TRBV4-2 and TRBJ2-7; tentative D call: TRBD1 (6 bases). V lost 0 bases and J lost 3, with 12 bases in between. CDR3 length: 15 amino acids. Germline V CDR1 and CDR2: LGHNA, YNFKEQ. The CDR3: CASSQDSGGYYEQYF. CDR3 in DNA: TGTGCCAGCAGCCAAGATAGTGGGGGCTACTACGAGCAGTACTTC.

The chain carries TRBV5-1 and TRBJ1-2; no clear D gene. CDR1 and CDR2 from the germline V gene are SGHRS and YFSETQ. The CDR3 has 12 residues. V lost 5 bases and J lost 5, with 10 bases in between. CDR3 sequence (DNA): TGCGCCAGCAGAATGTCTGATTATGGCTACACCTTC. Protein product: CASRMSDYGYTF.

The table lists this clone with a few counts. The CDR3 spells CASSLGGLGYGYTF. CDR3 nucleotide sequence: TGTGCCAGCAGCTTGGGGGGGCTTGGCTATGGCTACACCTTC. V and J are TRBV11-3 and TRBJ1-2, with D perhaps matching TRBD1 (6 bases). Trimming took 3 bases from V and 4 from J, leaving 12 bases between them. This CDR3 has 14 residues. Germline lookup yields CDR1 SGHNT and CDR2 YENEEA.

This sequence joins TRBV7-3 and TRBJ2-1; D might be TRBD1 (6 bases). Germline V CDR1 and CDR2: SGHTA, FQGTGA. The V end lost 5 bases, the J end lost 9 bases, and 11 bases lay between the germline ends. The CDR3 covers 12 residues. The CDR3 coding sequence is TGTGCCAGCAGCGACTTGGGGGCTGAGCAGTTCTTC. Its protein product is CASSDLGAEQFF. Supplemented by reference TRBV7-3 and TRBJ2-1, the full variable domain reads GAGVSQTPSNKVTEKGKYVELRCDPISGHTALYWYRQSLGQGPEFLIYFQGTGAADDSGLPNDRFFAVRPEGSVSTLKIQRTERGDSAVYLCASSDLGAEQFFGPGTRLTVL.

The V and J genes are TRBV18 and TRBJ2-3, with 7 bases aligning to TRBD2. The CDR3 runs to 15 residues. J gave up 2 bases and V 3 bases, and 5 bases lay outside the gene matches. Germline assignment: CDR1 KGHSH and CDR2 LQKENI. In nucleotides, the CDR3 is TGTGCCAGCTCACCCGGCGGGAGATTCACAGATACGCAGTATTTT. Its translation is CASSPGGRFTDTQYF.

The chain couples TRBV7-3 to TRBJ2-2, with TRBD2 matching 14 bases. V was pared by 5 bases and J by 4 bases, with 6 bases of the junction left unmatched. Germline loops: CDR1 SGHTA, CDR2 FQGTGA. The CDR3 length is 17 residues. Here the CDR3 DNA reads TGTGCCAGCAGCCGCGGCGGACTAGCGGGGGGCACCGGGGAGCTGTTTTTT. Residues: CASSRGGLAGGTGELFF.

The chain recombines TRBV18 with TRBJ2-5, with 7 bases aligning to TRBD2. Germline lookup yields CDR1 KGHSH and CDR2 LQKENI. V gave up 3 bases and J gave up 3 bases; unmatched junction bases: 4. This CDR3 spans 14 amino acids. The chain's CDR3 is CASSPGLPEETQYF. CDR3 DNA: TGTGCCAGCTCACCGGGACTACCCGAAGAGACCCAGTACTTC.

CDR3 region: CAWTPDSSTGELFF. The CDR3 DNA reads TGTGCCTGGACCCCTGACAGCAGCACCGGGGAGCTGTTTTTT. V and J are TRBV30 and TRBJ2-2; the D gene is possibly TRBD1 (5 bases). Germline V gene data show CDR1 as GTSNPN and CDR2 as SVGIG (reference sequence). With 4 bases removed from V and 4 bases from J, the gap between germline ends came to 13 bases. This CDR3 comprises 14 residues.

The genes are TRBV11-3 and TRBJ2-5; the match to TRBD1 covers 10 bases. V lost 5 bases to trimming and J lost 4 bases; unmatched junction nucleotides: 7. The CDR3 extends over 15 amino acids. Per the germline V gene, CDR1 is SGHNT and CDR2 is YENEEA. The CDR3 reads CASSAAGQGRETQYF. The CDR3 bases are TGTGCCAGCAGCGCCGCGGGACAGGGGAGAGAGACCCAGTACTTC.

The chain carries TRBV7-2 and TRBJ2-7; the match to TRBD1 covers 7 bases. The CDR3 has 15 amino acids. Per germline, CDR1 SGHTA and CDR2 FQGNSA. Trimming took 1 base from V and 5 from J; bases not matched to a gene: 8. CDR3 sequence: CASSLDRGSVNEQYF. As DNA, the CDR3 is TGTGCCAGCAGCTTAGACAGGGGCTCCGTGAACGAGCAGTACTTC.

This rearrangement joins TRBV6-1 to TRBJ1-1; D is unresolved. CDR1 and CDR2 (germline): MNHNS, SASEGT. Trimming took 4 bases from V and 8 from J, leaving 11 bases between them. The CDR3 extends over 12 amino acids. CDR3 in amino acids: CASSAGYVEAFF. The CDR3 DNA sequence: TGTGCCAGCAGTGCGGGTTACGTCGAAGCTTTCTTT.

The chain links TRBV30 to TRBJ1-2; D gene unclear. Germline CDR1 reads GTSNPN; CDR2 reads SVGIG (reference sequence). V was pared by 3 bases and J by 7 bases, with 12 bases between. This CDR3 spans 12 amino acids. CDR3 sequence reads: CAWRGSRSGYTF. DNA for the CDR3: TGTGCCTGGAGGGGGTCTCGAAGTGGCTACACCTTC.

This sequence joins TRBV5-1 and TRBJ2-5, with 9 bases aligning to TRBD1. J gave up 5 bases and V 4 bases, and 9 bases lay outside the gene matches. CDR3 size: 15 residues. Germline loops: CDR1 SGHRS, CDR2 YFSETQ. Here the CDR3 DNA reads TGCGCCAGCAGCAGGGGACAGGGAGTCTGGGAGACCCAGTACTTC. Its translation: CASSRGQGVWETQYF.

This sequence joins TRBV14 and TRBJ2-7; D gene uncertain. The ends were cut back, 3 bases at V and 6 bases at J, with 12 bases in the middle. The CDR3 runs 13 residues. Germline V gene data show CDR1 as SGHDN and CDR2 as FVKESK. CDR3 loop: CASSQLIKGEQYF. The DNA of the CDR3 is TGTGCCAGCAGCCAGCTCATAAAAGGCGAGCAGTACTTC.

The chain has TRBV9 and TRBJ2-5; D is perhaps TRBD2 (6 bases). Germline V gives CDR1 SGDLS, CDR2 YYNGEE. Trimming took 4 bases from V and 2 from J, leaving 9 bases between them. This CDR3 contains 13 residues. CDR3 residues: CASSQSGQETQYF. The CDR3 coding sequence is TGTGCCAGCAGCCAGAGCGGGCAAGAGACCCAGTACTTC.

This chain joins TRBV7-8 and TRBJ2-1; 8 nucleotides align to TRBD2. CDR1 is SGHVS and CDR2 is FQNEAQ in the germline V gene. The CDR3 loop spans 16 amino acids. J gave up 12 bases and V 5 bases, and 18 bases lay outside the gene matches. CDR3 protein: CASSAMTSEGFGGQFF. DNA for the CDR3: TGTGCCAGCAGCGCGATGACTAGCGAGGGGTTTGGGGGGCAGTTCTTC.

The CDR3 here is CAWSVGGSTDTQYF. In nucleotides, the CDR3 is TGTGCCTGGAGTGTCGGCGGGAGCACAGATACGCAGTATTTT. The chain employs TRBV30 and TRBJ2-3, with D tentatively TRBD2 (5 bases). The CDR3 runs to 14 residues. Trimming stripped 0 bases from V and 0 bases from J, with 7 bases between. Germline CDR1 GTSNPN, CDR2 SVGIG (reference sequence). Drawing the rest from reference TRBV30 and TRBJ2-3, the complete variable domain is SQTIHQWPATLVQPVGSPLSLECTVEGTSNPNLYWYRQAAGRGLQLLFYSVGIGQISSEVPQNLSASRPQDRQFILSSKKLLLSDSGFYLCAWSVGGSTDTQYFGPGTRLTVL.

On this clone: The junction departs from the called germline gene at one end, perhaps through a read error. The chain links TRBV5-6 to TRBJ2-1; D might be TRBD2 (5 bases). The CDR3 consists of 15 residues. CDR1 and CDR2 from the germline V gene are SGHDT and YYEEEE. The CDR3 DNA is TGTGCCAACAGCCCCCTAGCCCCTGAATACAATGAGCAGTTCTTC. Translating it yields CANSPLAPEYNEQFF. Looking up the rest from reference TRBV5-6 and TRBJ2-1 gives the full variable domain: DAGVTQSPTHLIKTRGQQVTLRCSPKSGHDTVSWYQQALGQGPQFIFQYYEEEERQRGNFPDRFSGHQFPNYSSELNVNALLLGDSALYLCANSPLAPEYNEQFFGPGTRLTVL.

Only one count was recorded for this clone. This chain joins TRBV7-9 and TRBJ2-1; D not resolved. The CDR3 loop spans 11 amino acids. Germline V lookup: CDR1 SEHNR, CDR2 FQNEAQ (reference sequence). V was shortened by 8 bases and J by 8 bases, with 10 bases between the two germline ends. The CDR3 nucleotides read TGTGCCAGCGAAGTTTCGGATGAGCAGTTCTTC. This encodes CASEVSDEQFF.